This TCR beta chain originates from a study of cytomegalovirus exposure and HLA in healthy donors. Across the whole study: Among several hundred genotyped donors, around 80% fell in the Caucasian-associated ancestry cluster.

Germline V gene sequence: CDR1 MDHEN, CDR2 SYDVKM. The V gene end was trimmed by 5 bases and the J gene end by 2 bases; junction bases not matched to a gene: 10. The CDR3 extends over 17 amino acids. The primer mix had 60 Vbeta and 13 Jbeta primers. Assay used: immunoSEQ multiplex PCR; TCRdb lists only in-frame clones, some missing. Of 140,000 or so clones detected, roughly 75% appear once; the ten largest clones hold roughly 2.9%. This rearrangement joins TRBV28 to TRBJ2-2, with 8 positions matching TRBD2. The TCR sequence derives from a female donor in good health and CMV-seronegative. What was sequenced was PBMCs. CDR3 loop: CASSLYRGGQNTGELFF. The CDR3 coding sequence is TGTGCCAGCAGTCTTTATCGGGGGGGCCAAAACACCGGGGAGCTGTTTTTT.